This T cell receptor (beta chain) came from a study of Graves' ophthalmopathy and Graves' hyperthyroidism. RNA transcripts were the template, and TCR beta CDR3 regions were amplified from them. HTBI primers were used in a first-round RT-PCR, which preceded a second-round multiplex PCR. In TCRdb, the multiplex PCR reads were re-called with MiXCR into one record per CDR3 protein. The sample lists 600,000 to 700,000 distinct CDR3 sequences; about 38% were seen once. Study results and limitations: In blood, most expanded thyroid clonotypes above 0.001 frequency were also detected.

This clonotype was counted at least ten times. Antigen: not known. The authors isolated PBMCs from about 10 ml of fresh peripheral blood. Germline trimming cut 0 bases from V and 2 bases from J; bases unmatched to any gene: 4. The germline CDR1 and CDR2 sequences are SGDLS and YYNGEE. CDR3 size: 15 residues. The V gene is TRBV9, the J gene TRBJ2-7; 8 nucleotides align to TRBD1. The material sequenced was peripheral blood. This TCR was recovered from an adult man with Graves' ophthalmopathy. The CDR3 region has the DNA TGTGCCAGCAGCGTAGCGGGCAGGGGGCCCTACGAGCAGTACTTC. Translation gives CASSVAGRGPYEQYF.